These 26 T cell receptor beta chains were all obtained from the same sample, sequenced in a study of shared clonotypes between healthy human individuals. Profiled with immunoSEQ multiplex PCR; TCRdb holds only in-frame clones, not every one. The table records about 1.1 million clones, about four fifths of them present only once. The specimen was memory CD4+ T cells from PBMCs. Stated subset: CD45RA-negative fraction. The receptors here all came from a man aged 18 to 29 in good health. Some clones in this sample may be carry-over from other donors' samples.

The rearrangement joins TRBV11-3 to TRBJ2-1, with 7 bases matching TRBD2. V trimming: 5 bases; J trimming: 0 bases; junction bases outside the gene matches: 4. The germline CDR1 and CDR2 sequences are SGHNT and YENEEA. This CDR3 is built from 15 residues. The CDR3, as DNA: TGTGCCAGCAGCCTAACTAGCGCCTCCTACAATGAGCAGTTCTTC. The encoded protein is CASSLTSASYNEQFF.

This sequence joins TRBV10-3 and TRBJ2-5; D is undetermined. This CDR3 contains 14 residues. With 8 bases removed from V and 3 bases from J, the gap between germline ends came to 16 bases. Per the germline V gene, CDR1 is ENHRY and CDR2 is SYGVKD. CDR3 DNA: TGTGCCATCGCCTTCGCCAGGACGGAAGAGACCCAGTACTTC. This encodes CAIAFARTEETQYF.

The chain uses TRBV5-1 and TRBJ2-5, with TRBD2 matching 8 bases. The CDR3 consists of 16 residues. Germline CDR1 reads SGHRS; CDR2 reads YFSETQ. The V gene end was trimmed by 4 bases and the J gene end by 4 bases; junction bases not matched to a gene: 12. The CDR3 here is CASSLGLAEGIETQYF. CDR3 DNA sequence: TGCGCCAGCAGCCTCGGACTAGCTGAGGGAATAGAGACCCAGTACTTC.

This chain uses TRBV15 with TRBJ1-5; D call uncertain. The V end was cut by 11 bases, the J end by 7 bases, with 18 bases between. The CDR3 sequence is 13 residues long. Germline CDR1 and CDR2: LNHNV and YYDKDF (reference sequence). The CDR3 here is CASSRRARQPQHF. The CDR3 bases are TGTGCCTCATCCCGGAGGGCCCGACAGCCCCAGCATTTT. Combining the CDR3 with reference TRBV15 and TRBJ1-5 gives the whole variable domain DAMVIQNPRYQVTQFGKPVTLSCSQTLNHNVMYWYQQKSSQAPKLLFHYYDKDFNNEADTPDNFQSRRPNTSFCFLDIRSPGLGDTAMYLCASSRRARQPQHFGDGTRLSIL.

The rearrangement joins TRBV20-1 to TRBJ2-1, with 7 positions matching TRBD1. The V segment lost 6 bases and the J segment 9 bases; nucleotides outside the gene matches: 5. CDR1 DFQATT and CDR2 SNEGSKA come from the germline V gene (reference sequence). The CDR3 covers 11 residues. The CDR3 DNA sequence: TGCAGTGCACGCCCAGGGGGTGAGCAGTTCTTC. Amino acid sequence: CSARPGGEQFF.

This clone occurred once. The chain couples TRBV18 to TRBJ1-5; 12 bases map to TRBD1. In germline, CDR1 is KGHSH, CDR2 LQKENI. V was clipped by 4 bases and J by 6 bases; unmatched bases: 10. This CDR3 is 17 amino acids long. The DNA of the CDR3 is TGTGCCAGCTCACGATCAACCGGGACAGGGGGCGGTCAGCCCCAGCATTTT. Its protein is CASSRSTGTGGGQPQHF.

The chain recombines TRBV27 with TRBJ1-4; D is perhaps TRBD1 (6 bases). CDR3 length equals 15 residues. Germline V gene sequence: CDR1 MNHEY, CDR2 SMNVEV (reference sequence). Trimming pared 8 bases from V and 1 base from J, leaving 14 bases between. The CDR3 loop reads CASRPTGQTNEKLFF. The CDR3 DNA reads TGTGCCAGCCGACCTACAGGGCAAACTAATGAAAAACTGTTTTTT.

This clone was recorded only once. The chain has TRBV18 and TRBJ2-1; 7 nucleotides align to TRBD2. The CDR3 length is 16 residues. J lost 7 bases, V lost 1 base, and 10 bases had no gene match. The germline CDR1 and CDR2 sequences are KGHSH and LQKENI. The CDR3 DNA sequence: TGTGCCAGCTCACCACTAGTCCCCGGGACTACAAATGAGCAGTTCTTC. Translating gives CASSPLVPGTTNEQFF.

The gene calls are TRBV10-3 and TRBJ1-5; no definite D call. The CDR3 spans 13 residues. Germline CDR1 is ENHRY and CDR2 is SYGVKD. Trimming removed 3 bases from V and 5 bases from J, with 8 bases in between. The CDR3 DNA reads TGTGCCATCAGTGAAACAACCGATCAGCCCCAGCATTTT. Encoded protein: CAISETTDQPQHF.

The chain employs TRBV4-1 and TRBJ2-7, with 9 positions matching TRBD1. Germline V gene data show CDR1 as MGHRA and CDR2 as YSYEKL. The CDR3 length is 15 residues. Trimming cost V 4 bases and J 1 base; bases outside gene matches: 5. The CDR3 is CASSLGQGGSYEQYF. In DNA form, the CDR3 reads TGCGCCAGCAGCCTGGGACAGGGAGGATCCTACGAGCAGTACTTC.

The V gene is TRBV28, the J gene TRBJ1-3, with D hard to call. V was trimmed by 2 bases and J by 0 bases, leaving 11 bases between them. CDR3 length: 16 amino acids. Germline CDR1 MDHEN, CDR2 SYDVKM. CDR3 in DNA: TGTGCCAGCAGTTTAGGCGACCTCTACTCTGGAAACACCATATATTTT. Translated: CASSLGDLYSGNTIYF.

This chain connects TRBV7-9 to TRBJ2-5; D is unclear. The J call is in doubt because the DNA end fits TRBJ2-7 better. The germline V gene has CDR1 SEHNR and CDR2 FQNEAQ (reference sequence). The length of the CDR3 is 14 residues. CDR3: CASSLGSGYSEQYF. As DNA, the CDR3 is TGTGCCAGCAGCTTAGGATCAGGATACAGCGAGCAGTACTTC.

This rearrangement joins TRBV6-6 to TRBJ1-6; 9 bases match TRBD1. Trimming took 5 bases from V and 8 from J; bases not matched to a gene: 7. This CDR3 region has 15 residues. The germline CDR1 and CDR2 sequences are MNHNY and SVGAGI (reference sequence). As DNA, the CDR3 is TGTGCCAGCAGTCCTGCGGACAGGGGCCATTCACCCCTCCACTTT. This gives the protein CASSPADRGHSPLHF.

This chain connects TRBV28 to TRBJ2-2, with D possibly TRBD2 on 5 matching bases. This CDR3 is built from 15 residues. V shed 1 base and J shed 6 bases, with 12 bases lying between them. The germline V gene encodes CDR1 MDHEN and CDR2 SYDVKM. CDR3 in DNA: TGTGCCAGCAGTTTATTGGGGAGTATACCCGGGGAGCTGTTTTTT. Protein product: CASSLLGSIPGELFF.

The chain recombines TRBV20-1 with TRBJ2-2, with D possibly matching TRBD2 (6 bases). Germline CDR1 DFQATT, CDR2 SNEGSKA (reference sequence). Trimming pared 7 bases from V and 4 bases from J, leaving 7 bases between. CDR3 length: 11 amino acids. CDR3 residues: CSVGSTGELFF. The CDR3, as DNA: TGCAGTGTCGGGAGCACCGGGGAGCTGTTTTTT.

The CDR3 region has the DNA TGTGCCAGCACCAAAAAAGGGCACCCCGGGACAGGGGAACATGGCTACACCTTC. This gives the protein CASTKKGHPGTGEHGYTF. The gene calls are TRBV21-1 and TRBJ1-2; the D call in the table, TRBD1, was not verified against the DNA. TRBV21-1 is noted as a pseudogene. This CDR3 spans 18 amino acids.

The chain combines TRBV6-1 with TRBJ2-7, with TRBD1 matching over 7 bases. This CDR3 is 13 amino acids long. J was trimmed by 1 base and V by 6 bases; bases with no gene match: 3. CDR1 is MNHNS, CDR2 SASEGT, per germline. CDR3 DNA sequence: TGTGCCAGCAGCCAACAGGGGTCCTACGAGCAGTACTTC. This codes for CASSQQGSYEQYF.

The DNA for the CDR3 is TGTGCCAGCAGCTTTTTACAGGGGCCTTATGGCTACACCTTC. Its protein is CASSFLQGPYGYTF. The genes are TRBV7-2 and TRBJ1-2, with TRBD1 matching 7 bases. This CDR3 region has 14 residues. Unmatched junction bases numbered 6, after V lost 3 bases and J lost 5 bases. Germline values: CDR1 SGHTA, CDR2 FQGNSA.

J is TRBJ1-5 and V is TRBV6-5; 8 nucleotides agree with TRBD1. Trimming took 6 bases from V and 4 from J; bases not matched to a gene: 5. Germline V gene lookup returns CDR1 MNHEY and CDR2 SVGAGI. This CDR3 contains 14 residues. CDR3 in DNA: TGTGCCAGCAGCCTAAGACAGGGGAATCAGCCCCAGCATTTT. This sequence encodes CASSLRQGNQPQHF.

The chain links TRBV18 to TRBJ1-2; D remains ambiguous. Germline CDR1 reads KGHSH; CDR2 reads LQKENI. V was pared by 2 bases and J by 3 bases, with 4 bases between. CDR3 length equals 12 residues. In DNA form, the CDR3 reads TGTGCCAGCTCACCAGGGTACTATGGCTACACCTTC. It is translated as CASSPGYYGYTF.

The chain has TRBV9 and TRBJ2-3, with 9 positions matching TRBD2. The CDR3 extends over 18 amino acids. The V and J ends lost 4 bases and 3 bases, in that order; junction bases with no gene match: 15. From germline, CDR1 is SGDLS and CDR2 YYNGEE. The CDR3 is CASSPRQPGLAATDTQYF. As DNA, the CDR3 is TGTGCCAGCAGCCCCAGACAGCCGGGACTAGCCGCAACAGATACGCAGTATTTT.

The V call is TRBV5-1, the J call TRBJ1-5; D remains ambiguous. This CDR3 region has 15 residues. CDR1 and CDR2 from the germline V gene are SGHRS and YFSETQ. Between the trimmed V and J ends, which lost 4 bases and 0 bases, there was a span of 11 bases. The CDR3, as DNA: TGCGCCAGCAGCCCCTCCGGGTATAGCAATCAGCCCCAGCATTTT. This translates into CASSPSGYSNQPQHF.

CDR3 region: CASSVGSRMGNTDTQYF. CDR3 coding DNA: TGTGCCAGCAGCGTAGGTTCCCGGATGGGGAACACAGATACGCAGTATTTT. The V call is TRBV9, the J call TRBJ2-3; D gene uncertain. The germline CDR1 and CDR2 sequences are SGDLS and YYNGEE. The CDR3 has 17 amino acids. Trimming stripped 0 bases from V and 2 bases from J, with 16 bases between.

J is TRBJ1-1 and V is TRBV28, with TRBD1 as a possible D gene (6 bases). Deletions cut 5 bases from V and 5 bases from J, with 21 bases between. The CDR3 length is 16 residues. Germline values: CDR1 MDHEN, CDR2 SYDVKM. The CDR3, as DNA: TGTGCCAGCAGTCGAACTCTAGGAGGGGGGGGGACTGAAGCTTTCTTT. This sequence encodes CASSRTLGGGGTEAFF.

This chain joins TRBV9 and TRBJ1-1, with D possibly TRBD1 on 6 matching bases. Germline V gene data show CDR1 as SGDLS and CDR2 as YYNGEE. This CDR3 has 15 amino acids. V was pared by 0 bases and J by 3 bases, with 12 bases between. The CDR3 spells CASSVGGAQDTEAFF. The CDR3 DNA is TGTGCCAGCAGCGTAGGGGGGGCGCAGGACACTGAAGCTTTCTTT.

The DNA for the CDR3 is TGTGCCAGCAGAAAACGGACCTTCAAGGGGGCCTACGAGCAGTACTTC. Protein sequence: CASRKRTFKGAYEQYF. The chain has TRBV28 and TRBJ2-7, with D perhaps matching TRBD1 (6 bases). There are 16 residues in the CDR3. The germline V gene has CDR1 MDHEN and CDR2 SYDVKM. Trimming shortened V by 6 bases and J by 2 bases, and 20 bases separated the two germline ends.